These 16 T cell receptor beta chains were all obtained from the same sample, sequenced in a study of blood T cell repertoires in COVID-19. Measured with immunoSEQ multiplex PCR; TCRdb has only the in-frame clones, and not every one. This table holds more than 85,000 clones, 85% found once. Source material: peripheral blood. The receptors originated from an elderly man with acute or convalescent COVID-19.

This clone occurred a few times. The chain uses TRBV12-3 or TRBV12-4 and TRBJ1-1; no clear D gene. Between the trimmed V and J ends, which lost 1 base and 5 bases, there was a span of 8 bases. The CDR3 is made up of 13 amino acids. Here the CDR3 reads CASSLVRLTEAFF. The CDR3 region has the DNA TGTGCCAGCAGTTTAGTGAGACTGACTGAAGCTTTCTTT.

This chain uses TRBV11-3 with TRBJ1-1; tentatively, D is TRBD1 (6 bases). CDR1 and CDR2 from the germline V gene are SGHNT and YENEEA. V gave up 5 bases and J gave up 1 base, with 8 bases separating them. The CDR3 is 13 amino acids. The CDR3 DNA reads as TGTGCCAGCAGCAGGACAGCGAACACTGAAGCTTTCTTT. This encodes CASSRTANTEAFF.

The V and J genes are TRBV28 and TRBJ1-2, with 8 nucleotides matching TRBD1. From germline, CDR1 is MDHEN and CDR2 SYDVKM. The CDR3 has 16 residues. V trimming: 7 bases; J trimming: 6 bases; junction bases outside the gene matches: 16. In DNA, the CDR3 is TGTGCCAGCAATTTCCAGGGGGCCAATGGACACAATGGCTACACCTTC. The encoded protein is CASNFQGANGHNGYTF.

A note on this clone: Germline is not matched at one junction end, which may reflect a read error. J is TRBJ2-3 and V is TRBV7-7; 9 nucleotides line up with TRBD2. The CDR3 has 15 amino acids. CDR1 SSHAT and CDR2 FNYEAQ come from the germline V gene (reference sequence). As DNA, the CDR3 is TGTGCTAGCAGTTTAGCGGGAGCAGGCACAGATACGCAGTATTTT. This encodes CASSLAGAGTDTQYF. The full variable domain, its missing parts supplied by reference TRBV7-7 and TRBJ2-3, is GAGVSQSPRYKVTKRGQDVTLRCDPISSHATLYWYQQALGQGPEFLTYFNYEAQPDKSGLPSDRFSAERPEGSISTLTIQRTEQRDSAMYRCASSLAGAGTDTQYFGPGTRLTVL.

The chain employs TRBV9 and TRBJ1-6; D is possibly TRBD1 (6 bases). Trimming stripped 0 bases from V and 14 bases from J, with 18 bases between. The V gene's germline CDR1 is SGDLS and CDR2 YYNGEE. The CDR3 extends over 15 amino acids. The CDR3 loop reads CASSVGGRGNSALHF. The CDR3 nucleotides read TGTGCCAGCAGCGTAGGGGGGCGGGGGAATTCTGCCCTCCACTTT. Supplemented by reference TRBV9 and TRBJ1-6, the full variable domain reads DSGVTQTPKHLITATGQRVTLRCSPRSGDLSVYWYQQSLDQGLQFLIQYYNGEERAKGNILERFSAQQFPDLHSELNLSSLELGDSALYFCASSVGGRGNSALHFGNGTRLTVT.

V gene TRBV5-1 combines with J gene TRBJ2-1; TRBD1 is a possible D gene (6 bases). Germline V gene sequence: CDR1 SGHRS, CDR2 YFSETQ. CDR3 size: 14 residues. V dropped 2 bases and J dropped 3 bases, with 9 bases sitting between them. CDR3 nucleotides: TGCGCCAGCAGCTTCAAGACAGGCTACAATGAGCAGTTCTTC. Residues: CASSFKTGYNEQFF. Looking up the rest from reference TRBV5-1 and TRBJ2-1 gives the full variable domain: KAGVTQTPRYLIKTRGQQVTLSCSPISGHRSVSWYQQTPGQGLQFLFEYFSETQRNKGNFPGRFSGRQFSNSRSEMNVSTLELGDSALYLCASSFKTGYNEQFFGPGTRLTVL.

The chain recombines TRBV3-1 (or the pseudogene TRBV3-2) with TRBJ1-2; TRBD1 agrees at 10 bases. The CDR3 contains 14 residues. Losses at the gene ends were 4 bases for V and 7 bases for J; bases not matched to a gene: 6. The germline V gene has CDR1 LGHDT and CDR2 YNNKEL (reference sequence). This CDR3 is CASSPGQGLRGYTF. For the CDR3, the DNA is TGTGCCAGCAGCCCGGGACAGGGGCTCCGTGGCTACACCTTC.

In DNA, the CDR3 is TGTGCCAGCAGCCCGACGGGACAGAACACTGAAGCTTTCTTT. Protein sequence: CASSPTGQNTEAFF. This sequence joins TRBV5-6 and TRBJ1-1; TRBD1 might be the D (6 bases). V lost 4 bases, J lost 1 base, and 11 bases lay in between. The germline V gene has CDR1 SGHDT and CDR2 YYEEEE. CDR3 size: 14 residues.

The chain has TRBV6-5 and TRBJ1-3; D not certain. Trimming shortened V by 2 bases and J by 1 base, and 6 bases separated the two germline ends. The CDR3 extends over 14 amino acids. CDR1 is MNHEY and CDR2 is SVGAGI in the germline V gene. CDR3 coding DNA: TGTGCCAGCAGTTACGGAGGTTCTGGAAACACCATATATTTT. This encodes CASSYGGSGNTIYF.

This chain uses TRBV28 with TRBJ2-7, with TRBD2 as a possible D gene (7 bases). Germline-derived CDR1 and CDR2 are MDHEN and SYDVKM. The V end was cut by 2 bases, the J end by 1 base, with 12 bases between. The CDR3 runs to 15 residues. CDR3 residues: CASSLSGTRSYEQYF. Here the CDR3 DNA reads TGTGCCAGCAGTTTAAGCGGGACACGGTCCTACGAGCAGTACTTC.

V gene TRBV6-5 combines with J gene TRBJ1-3; maybe TRBD1 (5 bases). V lost 2 bases to trimming and J lost 7 bases, with 15 bases between them. Germline CDR1 MNHEY, CDR2 SVGAGI. The CDR3 length is 15 residues. In DNA form, the CDR3 reads TGTGCCAGCAGTTACGGGCCAGGGTATAAGAACACCATATATTTT. The encoded protein is CASSYGPGYKNTIYF.

This rearrangement joins TRBV3-1 (or the pseudogene TRBV3-2) to TRBJ2-1, with 12 nucleotides matching TRBD2. The CDR3 is 16 residues long. V lost 4 bases, J lost 3 bases, and 4 bases stayed unmatched. Germline CDR1 and CDR2: LGHDT and YNNKEL (reference sequence). In DNA form, the CDR3 reads TGTGCCAGCAGCCGGACTAGCGGGATTTTCTACAATGAGCAGTTCTTC. Translation gives CASSRTSGIFYNEQFF.

The chain joins TRBV3-1 (or the pseudogene TRBV3-2) to TRBJ2-7, with 10 bases fitting TRBD1. The length of the CDR3 is 15 residues. After removal of 5 bases from V and 8 bases from J, the junction contained 12 bases not matched to a gene. Per the germline V gene, CDR1 is LGHDT and CDR2 is YNNKEL (reference sequence). The CDR3 bases are TGTGCCAGCAGCACAGACGGGACAGGGGAGGCCAAGCAGTACTTC. It encodes CASSTDGTGEAKQYF.

This chain links TRBV6-2 or TRBV6-3 with TRBJ1-2; D is unresolved. Germline values: CDR1 MNHEY, CDR2 SVGEGT. This CDR3 is built from 16 residues. Trimming removed 5 bases at V and 1 base at J, with 17 bases between. The DNA of the CDR3 is TGTGCCAGCAGTCAGACATCAGGTCCCATTAACTATGGCTACACCTTC. It translates to CASSQTSGPINYGYTF.

The chain carries TRBV19 and TRBJ2-7; 9 bases map to TRBD1. The CDR3 is made up of 17 amino acids. J was trimmed by 7 bases and V by 3 bases; bases with no gene match: 16. Germline CDR1 reads LNHDA; CDR2 reads SQIVND (reference sequence). As DNA, the CDR3 is TGTGCCAGTAGTATCCTGAGAGAAACCGGGACAGGGACGGAGCAGTACTTC. Protein sequence: CASSILRETGTGTEQYF.

This chain links TRBV4-2 with TRBJ2-2; TRBD2 aligns across 16 bases. Unmatched junction bases numbered 13, after V lost 0 bases and J lost 6 bases. CDR1 and CDR2 (germline): LGHNA, YNFKEQ. The CDR3 is made up of 21 amino acids. The CDR3 sequence: CASSQEGPGLAGGRDAGELFF. CDR3 DNA sequence: TGTGCCAGCAGCCAAGAAGGCCCGGGACTAGCGGGAGGGCGGGACGCCGGGGAGCTGTTTTTT.